These 9 T cell receptor beta chains were sequenced from one sample in a study of blood T cell repertoires in COVID-19. Sequencing was performed with immunoSEQ multiplex PCR; in TCRdb, only in-frame clones are kept and a portion is missing. Of 57,000 or so clones detected, 84% appear once; the ten largest clones hold approximately 17%. What was sequenced was peripheral blood. Receptors were obtained from a man between 65 and 85 years old with active COVID-19.

The chain carries TRBV6-5 and TRBJ2-5; 8 bases are a match to TRBD1. Germline lookup yields CDR1 MNHEY and CDR2 SVGAGI. The V and J ends lost 6 bases and 0 bases, in that order; junction bases with no gene match: 6. This CDR3 is 15 amino acids long. Here the CDR3 DNA reads TGTGCCAGCAGAGACAGGGGTCTTTACCAAGAGACCCAGTACTTC. It encodes CASRDRGLYQETQYF.

The chain carries TRBV7-9 and TRBJ1-6; TRBD1 matches 12 bases. With 5 bases clipped from V and 8 bases from J, the junction kept 7 bases outside the gene matches. This CDR3 is built from 16 residues. The germline V gene has CDR1 SEHNR and CDR2 FQNEAQ (reference sequence). In DNA, the CDR3 is TGTGCCAGCAGCCCCGGGACAGGGGGCGCGGATTCACCCCTCCACTTT. Amino acids: CASSPGTGGADSPLHF.

The rearrangement joins TRBV18 to TRBJ2-7; D gene unclear. Germline V gives CDR1 KGHSH, CDR2 LQKENI. Trimming shortened V by 3 bases and J by 0 bases, and 12 bases separated the two germline ends. The CDR3 spans 15 residues. The CDR3 DNA sequence: TGTGCCAGCTCACCCACCGGGTCAAGCTCCTACGAGCAGTACTTC. Its translation: CASSPTGSSSYEQYF.

The chain joins TRBV1 to TRBJ1-1; no DNA check was done on the table's D call, TRBD1. TRBV1 is classified as a pseudogene. This CDR3 contains 17 residues. DNA of the CDR3: TGCACCAGCAGCCGCCCCGGCAGGGGGCTTGAGAACACTGAAGCTTTCTTT. It codes for CTSSRPGRGLENTEAFF.

The chain joins TRBV10-3 to TRBJ2-3; the D is unclear. Germline loops: CDR1 ENHRY, CDR2 SYGVKD. The CDR3 sequence is 14 residues long. V was cut by 3 bases and J by 2 bases, with 9 bases left in between. Here the CDR3 reads CAISDLEATDTQYF. The DNA of the CDR3 is TGTGCCATCAGTGATCTAGAAGCCACAGATACGCAGTATTTT.

V is TRBV7-9 and J is TRBJ1-2; tentatively, D is TRBD1 (5 bases). CDR1 is SEHNR and CDR2 is FQNEAQ in the germline V gene (reference sequence). The V end was cut by 2 bases, the J end by 2 bases, with 9 bases between. The CDR3 has 14 amino acids. In nucleotides, the CDR3 is TGTGCCAGCAGCTTAAGCCAGGGCAACTATGGCTACACCTTC. Protein product: CASSLSQGNYGYTF.

This chain connects TRBV5-4 to TRBJ1-5; D is possibly TRBD1 (5 bases). CDR1 is SGHNT and CDR2 is YYREEE in the germline V gene (reference sequence). The CDR3 sequence is 15 residues long. Between the trimmed V and J ends, which lost 5 bases and 0 bases, there was a span of 12 bases. The CDR3 nucleotides are TGTGCCAGCAGTCCCGGGACTGATAGCAATCAGCCCCAGCATTTT. It translates to CASSPGTDSNQPQHF.

The gene calls are TRBV3-1 (or the pseudogene TRBV3-2) and TRBJ1-2; no clear D. The CDR3 totals 14 residues. The germline V and J ends were trimmed by 4 bases and 6 bases, with 15 bases remaining between them. The V gene's germline CDR1 is LGHDT and CDR2 YNNKEL (reference sequence). The CDR3: CASSPAGLGDGYTF. The CDR3 nucleotides read TGTGCCAGCAGCCCCGCGGGTCTCGGAGATGGCTACACCTTC.

The chain joins TRBV5-1 to TRBJ2-5; 8 nucleotides align to TRBD2. J gave up 5 bases and V 0 bases, and 6 bases lay outside the gene matches. Germline V gene sequence: CDR1 SGHRS, CDR2 YFSETQ. The CDR3 is 15 amino acids. CDR3 sequence (DNA): TGCGCCAGCAGCTTGGCCGCAGCTAGCGGGGAGACCCAGTACTTC. Protein sequence: CASSLAAASGETQYF.